Listed below are T cell receptor beta chains from one sample, sequenced in a study of cytomegalovirus exposure and HLA in healthy donors. Produced via immunoSEQ multiplex PCR; TCRdb's table is partial and in-frame only. In the table there are 130,000 to 150,000 clones, approximately 81% of which are singletons. Input material: PBMCs. The receptors stem from a woman aged 40-49 years in good health and CMV-seropositive. Each CDR3 is given with its conserved first and last residue. A D gene is named only where the DNA matches it firmly. Size tells how often a clone was seen (once, few, many) or the class of an expanded clone, and some rows leave it out.

CDR3 DNA: TGTGCCAGCAGCTACAGGGGGAAGGATCAGCCCCAGCATTTT
CDR3 protein: CASSYRGKDQPQHF
clone size: -
D gene: TRBD1
V gene: TRBV27
J gene: TRBJ1-5

CDR3 DNA: TGTGCCAGTTCCGGGACAGCCTTGGGGAATGAAAAACTGTTTTTT
CDR3 protein: CASSGTALGNEKLFF
clone size: once
D gene: TRBD1
V gene: TRBV19
J gene: TRBJ1-4

CDR3 DNA: TGTGCCAGCAGCTTAGGGCGGGACGGAGAACGTTATGGCTACACCTTC
CDR3 protein: CASSLGRDGERYGYTF
clone size: once
D gene: -
V gene: TRBV7-2
J gene: TRBJ1-2

CDR3 DNA: TGTGCCAGTATAGGGACGATCAGAGGGACTCCCGGGGATTCACCCCTCCACTTT
CDR3 protein: CASIGTIRGTPGDSPLHF
clone size: -
D gene: -
V gene: TRBV19
J gene: TRBJ1-6

CDR3 DNA: TGCAGCCTACAGGACACTGAAGCTTTCTTT
CDR3 protein: CSLQDTEAFF
clone size: -
D gene: -
V gene: TRBV29-1
J gene: TRBJ1-1

CDR3 DNA: TGTGCCAGCACCCGGGGGGGATACCGCACAGATACGCAGTATTTT
CDR3 protein: CASTRGGYRTDTQYF
clone size: few
D gene: TRBD2
V gene: TRBV6-5
J gene: TRBJ2-3

CDR3 DNA: TGTGCCAGCAGCGTTAGCTCGGCGAGCTCCTACGAGCAGTACTTC
CDR3 protein: CASSVSSASSYEQYF
clone size: -
D gene: -
V gene: TRBV9
J gene: TRBJ2-7

CDR3 DNA: TGCGCCAGCAGCTTGGCCGAGTCCTTTAATTCACCCCTCCACTTT
CDR3 protein: CASSLAESFNSPLHF
clone size: -
D gene: -
V gene: TRBV5-1
J gene: TRBJ1-6

CDR3 DNA: TGTGCCAGCAGCGGTGCGGCGGGAGGGACCTACAATGAGCAGTTCTTC
CDR3 protein: CASSGAAGGTYNEQFF
clone size: -
D gene: TRBD2
V gene: TRBV7-9
J gene: TRBJ2-1

CDR3 DNA: TGTGCCAGCAGCGGACTAGCGGGGGGTTCCTACGAGCAGTACTTC
CDR3 protein: CASSGLAGGSYEQYF
clone size: -
D gene: TRBD2
V gene: TRBV9
J gene: TRBJ2-7

CDR3 DNA: TGTGCCAGCAGTTCTGCGGCAGTGGACTATGGCTACACCTTC
CDR3 protein: CASSSAAVDYGYTF
clone size: -
D gene: -
V gene: TRBV28
J gene: TRBJ1-2

CDR3 DNA: TGTGCCAGCAGTGATATACTAGCGCATAATGAGCAGTTCTTC
CDR3 protein: CASSDILAHNEQFF
clone size: -
D gene: TRBD2
V gene: TRBV2
J gene: TRBJ2-1

CDR3 DNA: TGTGCCAGCAGCCCCAAATACGAGCAGTACTTC
CDR3 protein: CASSPKYEQYF
clone size: few
D gene: -
V gene: TRBV6-6
J gene: TRBJ2-7

CDR3 DNA: TGTGCCAGCAGCTTACCAGGGTGGGCAGGTCAGCCCCAGCATTTT
CDR3 protein: CASSLPGWAGQPQHF
clone size: once
D gene: -
V gene: TRBV7-2
J gene: TRBJ1-5

CDR3 DNA: TGTGCCAGCAGTTCCAGACCCCCTCGCATGAGCGGGGGTACAGATACGCAGTATTTT
CDR3 protein: CASSSRPPRMSGGTDTQYF
clone size: -
D gene: TRBD2
V gene: TRBV27
J gene: TRBJ2-3

CDR3 DNA: TGTGCCAGCAGCTTGGGGCAGGGGGCTAACTATGGCTACACCTTC
CDR3 protein: CASSLGQGANYGYTF
clone size: -
D gene: TRBD1
V gene: TRBV5-4
J gene: TRBJ1-2

CDR3 DNA: TGTGCCAGTAGTATCTCGGACAGGGCCTACGAGCAGTACTTC
CDR3 protein: CASSISDRAYEQYF
clone size: -
D gene: TRBD1
V gene: TRBV19
J gene: TRBJ2-7

CDR3 DNA: TGTGCCGCAAATACAGGGCTATCCTACGAGCAGTACTTC
CDR3 protein: CAANTGLSYEQYF
clone size: -
D gene: -
V gene: TRBV28
J gene: TRBJ2-7

CDR3 DNA: TGTGCCAGCAGTTACCGGGGAAATCAGCCCCAGCATTTT
CDR3 protein: CASSYRGNQPQHF
clone size: -
D gene: -
V gene: TRBV6-5
J gene: TRBJ1-5

CDR3 DNA: TGTGCCAGCAGCTTAGGGAGACAGGGAACCTACGAGCAGTACTTC
CDR3 protein: CASSLGRQGTYEQYF
clone size: -
D gene: TRBD1
V gene: TRBV27
J gene: TRBJ2-7

CDR3 DNA: TGTGCCAGCAGCTTACAGGGGGCATCAGATACGCAGTATTTT
CDR3 protein: CASSLQGASDTQYF
clone size: once
D gene: TRBD1
V gene: TRBV5-5
J gene: TRBJ2-3

CDR3 DNA: TGCGCCAGCAGCGAAACAGGAGATACGCAGTATTTT
CDR3 protein: CASSETGDTQYF
clone size: -
D gene: -
V gene: TRBV5-1
J gene: TRBJ2-3

CDR3 DNA: TGCGCCAGCAGCGTAGACGGGTCTGATACGCAGTATTTT
CDR3 protein: CASSVDGSDTQYF
clone size: -
D gene: -
V gene: TRBV5-1
J gene: TRBJ2-3

CDR3 DNA: TGTGCCAGCCGCCACTTTGGGCATGAAGACTACACCTTC
CDR3 protein: CASRHFGHEDYTF
clone size: -
D gene: -
V gene: TRBV19
J gene: TRBJ1-2

CDR3 DNA: TGCGCCAGCAGCGCAACTAGCGGGCCTCTCTACGAGCAGTACTTC
CDR3 protein: CASSATSGPLYEQYF
clone size: -
D gene: TRBD2
V gene: TRBV5-1
J gene: TRBJ2-7

CDR3 DNA: TGCGCCAGCAGTGAGAGGCAGCGCTCCTACAATGAGCAGTTCTTC
CDR3 protein: CASSERQRSYNEQFF
clone size: -
D gene: -
V gene: TRBV10-2
J gene: TRBJ2-1

CDR3 DNA: TGTGCCAGCAGTCCCGGGACAGGACGCGGCGAGCAGTACTTC
CDR3 protein: CASSPGTGRGEQYF
clone size: few
D gene: TRBD1
V gene: TRBV6-5
J gene: TRBJ2-7

CDR3 DNA: TGTGCCAGCAGCCAAGGGGGGGGGTTCTATTCACCCCTCCACTTT
CDR3 protein: CASSQGGGFYSPLHF
clone size: -
D gene: -
V gene: TRBV14
J gene: TRBJ1-6

CDR3 DNA: TGTGCCAGCAGTTACACTAGCGGGGGTTACAATGAGCAGTTCTTC
CDR3 protein: CASSYTSGGYNEQFF
clone size: -
D gene: TRBD2
V gene: TRBV6-5
J gene: TRBJ2-1

CDR3 DNA: TGTGCCAGCAGATCCAATGGGGGACAGAACTATGGCTACACCTTC
CDR3 protein: CASRSNGGQNYGYTF
clone size: -
D gene: TRBD1
V gene: TRBV6-5
J gene: TRBJ1-2

CDR3 DNA: TGTGCCAGCTCAACGGACAGGGCCCTCCCCGAGGGGCTATATCAGCCCCAGCATTTT
CDR3 protein: CASSTDRALPEGLYQPQHF
clone size: -
D gene: TRBD1
V gene: TRBV18
J gene: TRBJ1-5

CDR3 DNA: TGTGCCAGACTCCCCCCTAAAGAGACCCAGTACTTC
CDR3 protein: CARLPPKETQYF
clone size: -
D gene: -
V gene: TRBV27
J gene: TRBJ2-5

CDR3 DNA: TGTGCCAGCAGTTATGGGACAGGGGGCAGCGAGCAGTACTTC
CDR3 protein: CASSYGTGGSEQYF
clone size: -
D gene: TRBD1
V gene: TRBV27
J gene: TRBJ2-7

CDR3 DNA: TGTGCCAGCAGCACCGGACTAGCGGGGGACTACGAGCAGTACTTC
CDR3 protein: CASSTGLAGDYEQYF
clone size: many
D gene: TRBD2
V gene: TRBV5-6
J gene: TRBJ2-7

CDR3 DNA: TGTGCCTGGACTGAAGGGGCCAAGGGCTACACCTTC
CDR3 protein: CAWTEGAKGYTF
clone size: -
D gene: -
V gene: TRBV30
J gene: TRBJ1-2

CDR3 DNA: TGTGCCAGCAGCTTAGAGGACATATACACTGAAGCTTTCTTT
CDR3 protein: CASSLEDIYTEAFF
clone size: -
D gene: -
V gene: TRBV7-8
J gene: TRBJ1-1

CDR3 DNA: TGTGCCAGCAGCGTAGTCATTGGTGGTGGCGGGGAGGCCTTCAGTAATGAGCAGTTCTTC
CDR3 protein: CASSVVIGGGGEAFSNEQFF
clone size: -
D gene: -
V gene: TRBV9
J gene: TRBJ2-1

CDR3 DNA: TGTGCCAGCAGCCTTTACACTGAAGCTTTCTTT
CDR3 protein: CASSLYTEAFF
clone size: few
D gene: -
V gene: TRBV7-9
J gene: TRBJ1-1